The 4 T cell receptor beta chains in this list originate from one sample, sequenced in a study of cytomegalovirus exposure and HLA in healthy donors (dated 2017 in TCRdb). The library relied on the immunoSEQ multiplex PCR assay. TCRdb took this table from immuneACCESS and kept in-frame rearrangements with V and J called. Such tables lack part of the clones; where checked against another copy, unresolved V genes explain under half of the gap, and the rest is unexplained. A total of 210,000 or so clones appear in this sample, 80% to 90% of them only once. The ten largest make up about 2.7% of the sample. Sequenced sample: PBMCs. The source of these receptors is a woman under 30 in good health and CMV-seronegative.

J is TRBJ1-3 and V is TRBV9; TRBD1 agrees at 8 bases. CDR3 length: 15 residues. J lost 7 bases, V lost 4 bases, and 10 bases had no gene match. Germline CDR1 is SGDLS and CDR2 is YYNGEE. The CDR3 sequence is CASSTGQAITNTIYF. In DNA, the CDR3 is TGTGCCAGCAGCACGGGACAGGCTATAACGAACACCATATATTTT.

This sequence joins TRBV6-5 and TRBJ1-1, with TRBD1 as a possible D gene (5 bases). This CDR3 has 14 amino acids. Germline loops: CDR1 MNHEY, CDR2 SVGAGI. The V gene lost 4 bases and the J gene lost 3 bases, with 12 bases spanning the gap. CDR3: CASSFRSGDTEAFF. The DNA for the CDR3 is TGTGCCAGCAGTTTCCGCTCGGGGGACACTGAAGCTTTCTTT.

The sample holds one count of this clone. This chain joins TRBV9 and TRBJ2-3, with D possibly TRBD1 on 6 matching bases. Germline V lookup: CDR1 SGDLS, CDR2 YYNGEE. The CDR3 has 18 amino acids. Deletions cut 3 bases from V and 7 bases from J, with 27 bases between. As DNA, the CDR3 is TGTGCCAGCAGCGGAACCGGGCAGGGGCAGATATTGCGCAATACGCAGTATTTT. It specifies CASSGTGQGQILRNTQYF.

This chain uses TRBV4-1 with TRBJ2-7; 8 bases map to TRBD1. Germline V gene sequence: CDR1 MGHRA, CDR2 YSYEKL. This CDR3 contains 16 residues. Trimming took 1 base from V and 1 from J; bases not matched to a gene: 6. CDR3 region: CASSQGRGTGSYEQYF. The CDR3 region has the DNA TGCGCCAGCAGCCAAGGTCGGGGGACAGGATCCTACGAGCAGTACTTC.